This record looks at one TCR beta chain sequence and its context. This sample stems from a study of blood T cell repertoires in COVID-19. Study in general: COVID-19 samples from acute and convalescent phases originated in the United States, Italy and Spain. PBMCs, B-cell-depleted T cells, or T cells provided the cDNA or gDNA that made up the material.

Per the original data handling: From reference gene primer amplification, estimates of nucleated cell counts were derived. Sequencing used immunoSEQ multiplex PCR; TCRdb keeps in-frame clones, though not all of them. Clone size and the V and J calls come from that table; the DNA yielded D and trimming. The sample carries around 97,000 clones, around 87% recorded once. The TCR sequence derives from a human donor in a cohort sampled during active COVID-19. Input material: peripheral blood.

CDR3 bases: TGCGCCAGCAGCTTGGCCTTCAATGAGCAGTTCTTC. Translating gives CASSLAFNEQFF. V usage is TRBV5-1 and J usage is TRBJ2-1; D is ambiguous. The CDR3 loop spans 12 amino acids. Trimming cost V 0 bases and J 6 bases, with 4 bases left between them. CDR1 and CDR2 from the germline V gene are SGHRS and YFSETQ.